This TCR beta chain was retrieved from a study of early T cells in non-severe SARS-CoV-2 infection. Looking at the study overall: Chains from this unsorted whole-blood bulk RNA could not be paired.

Notes on the study in general: Reliance on VDJdb matching favored anti-spike CD8 responses; private and CD4 specificities were missed.

Attachment of unique molecular identifiers to individual cDNA molecules was performed. MiXCR was run by TCRdb on the 5' RACE reads, yielding one entry per CDR3 protein. The sample includes about 54,000 distinct CDR3 sequences, around 6.6% of them seen just once. This clonotype came up a few times. Its antigen is undetermined. The source of this sequence is an adult who was a healthcare worker with PCR-confirmed SARS-CoV-2 infection or an uninfected control (not recorded which). Source: whole blood, taken at baseline.

The CDR3 reads CASRSTGSSTDTQYF. As DNA, the CDR3 is TGTGCCAGCAGATCGACAGGCTCTAGCACAGATACGCAGTATTTT. This rearrangement joins TRBV7-2 to TRBJ2-3, with D perhaps TRBD1 (6 bases). Germline V CDR1 and CDR2: SGHTA, FQGNSA. This CDR3 comprises 15 residues. The germline V and J ends were trimmed by 6 bases and 0 bases, with 13 bases remaining between them.